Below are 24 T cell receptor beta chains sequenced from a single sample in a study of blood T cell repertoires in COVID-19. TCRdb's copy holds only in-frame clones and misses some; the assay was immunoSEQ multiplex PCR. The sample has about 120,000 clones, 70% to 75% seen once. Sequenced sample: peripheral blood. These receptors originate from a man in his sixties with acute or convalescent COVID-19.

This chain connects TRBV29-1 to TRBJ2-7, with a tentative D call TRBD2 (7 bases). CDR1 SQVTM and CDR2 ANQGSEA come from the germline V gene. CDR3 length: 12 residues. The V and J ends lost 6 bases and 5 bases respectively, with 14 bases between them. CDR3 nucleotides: TGCAGCGTGTTAGGGGGGGCGGACGAGCAGTACTTC. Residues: CSVLGGADEQYF.

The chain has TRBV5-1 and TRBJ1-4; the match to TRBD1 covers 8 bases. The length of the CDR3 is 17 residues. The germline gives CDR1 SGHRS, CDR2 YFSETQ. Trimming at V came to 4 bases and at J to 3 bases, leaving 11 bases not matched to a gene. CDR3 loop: CASSRGAGGRPNEKLFF. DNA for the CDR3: TGCGCCAGCAGCCGAGGGGCAGGGGGCAGGCCTAATGAAAAACTGTTTTTT. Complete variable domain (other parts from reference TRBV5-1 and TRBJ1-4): KAGVTQTPRYLIKTRGQQVTLSCSPISGHRSVSWYQQTPGQGLQFLFEYFSETQRNKGNFPGRFSGRQFSNSRSEMNVSTLELGDSALYLCASSRGAGGRPNEKLFFGSGTQLSVL.

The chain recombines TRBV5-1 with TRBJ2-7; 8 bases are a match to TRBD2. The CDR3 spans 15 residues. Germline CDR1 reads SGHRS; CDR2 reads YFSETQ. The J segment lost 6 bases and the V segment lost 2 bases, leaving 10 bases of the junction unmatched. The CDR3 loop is CASSLSAGAYGEQYF. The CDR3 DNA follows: TGCGCCAGCAGCTTATCAGCGGGAGCTTATGGCGAGCAGTACTTC.

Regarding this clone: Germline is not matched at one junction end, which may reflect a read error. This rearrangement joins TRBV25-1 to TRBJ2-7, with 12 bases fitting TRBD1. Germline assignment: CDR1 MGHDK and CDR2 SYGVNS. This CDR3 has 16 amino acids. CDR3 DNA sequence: TGTGCCAGCAGTGGCCGGGACAGGGGGCTCTCCTTCGAGCAGTACTTC. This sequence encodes CASSGRDRGLSFEQYF.

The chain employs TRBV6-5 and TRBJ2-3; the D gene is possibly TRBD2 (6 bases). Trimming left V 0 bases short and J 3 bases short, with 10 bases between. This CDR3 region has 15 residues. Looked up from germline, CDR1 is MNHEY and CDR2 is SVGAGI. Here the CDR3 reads CASSYSYGGTDTQYF. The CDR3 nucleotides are TGTGCCAGCAGTTACTCCTATGGGGGGACAGATACGCAGTATTTT.

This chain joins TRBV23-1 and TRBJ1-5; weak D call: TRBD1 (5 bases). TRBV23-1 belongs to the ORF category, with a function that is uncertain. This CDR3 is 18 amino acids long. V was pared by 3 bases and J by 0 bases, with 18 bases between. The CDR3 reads CASSQLHRDRPSNQPQHF. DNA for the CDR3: TGCGCCAGCAGTCAGCTCCACCGCGACAGACCTAGCAATCAGCCCCAGCATTTT.

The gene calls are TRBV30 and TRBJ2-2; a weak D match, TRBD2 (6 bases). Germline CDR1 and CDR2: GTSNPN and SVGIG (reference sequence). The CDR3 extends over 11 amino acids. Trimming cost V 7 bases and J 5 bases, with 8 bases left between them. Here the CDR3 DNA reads TGTGCCTATAGCGGAACCGGGGAGCTGTTTTTT. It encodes CAYSGTGELFF.

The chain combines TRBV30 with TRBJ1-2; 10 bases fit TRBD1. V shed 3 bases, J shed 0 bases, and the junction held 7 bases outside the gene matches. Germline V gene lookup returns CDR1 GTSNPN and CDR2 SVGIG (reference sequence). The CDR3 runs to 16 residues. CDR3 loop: CAWSATGTGANYGYTF. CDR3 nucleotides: TGTGCCTGGAGCGCCACCGGGACAGGGGCTAACTATGGCTACACCTTC.

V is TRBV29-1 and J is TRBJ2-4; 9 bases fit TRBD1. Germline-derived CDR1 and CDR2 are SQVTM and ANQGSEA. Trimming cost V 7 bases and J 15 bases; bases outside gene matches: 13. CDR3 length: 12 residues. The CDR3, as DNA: TGCAGCGCTGGGGAGGGGACAGGGTCAAGGTACTTC. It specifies CSAGEGTGSRYF.

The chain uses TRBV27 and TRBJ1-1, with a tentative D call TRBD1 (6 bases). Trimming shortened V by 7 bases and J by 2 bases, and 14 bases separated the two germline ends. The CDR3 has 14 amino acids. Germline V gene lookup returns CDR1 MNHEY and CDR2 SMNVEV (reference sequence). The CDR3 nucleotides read TGTGCCAGCAACGTACAGGGAAGTAACACTGAAGCTTTCTTT. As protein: CASNVQGSNTEAFF.

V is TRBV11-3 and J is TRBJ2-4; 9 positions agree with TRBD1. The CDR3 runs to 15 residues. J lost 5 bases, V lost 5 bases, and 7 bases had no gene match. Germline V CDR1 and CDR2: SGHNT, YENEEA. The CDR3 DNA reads TGTGCCAGCAGCAAGGGACAGGGAGACCAAAACATTCAGTACTTC. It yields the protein CASSKGQGDQNIQYF. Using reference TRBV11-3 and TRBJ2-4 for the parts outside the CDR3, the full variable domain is EAGVVQSPRYKIIEKKQPVAFWCNPISGHNTLYWYLQNLGQGPELLIRYENEEAVDDSQLPKDRFSAERLKGVDSTLKIQPAELGDSAVYLCASSKGQGDQNIQYFGAGTRLSVL.

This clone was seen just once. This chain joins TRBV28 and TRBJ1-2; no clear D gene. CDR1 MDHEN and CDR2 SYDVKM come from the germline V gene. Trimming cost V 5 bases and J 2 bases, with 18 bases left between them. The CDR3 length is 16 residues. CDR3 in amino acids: CASSALEGGMNYGYTF. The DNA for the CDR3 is TGTGCCAGCAGTGCCCTAGAGGGCGGAATGAACTATGGCTACACCTTC.

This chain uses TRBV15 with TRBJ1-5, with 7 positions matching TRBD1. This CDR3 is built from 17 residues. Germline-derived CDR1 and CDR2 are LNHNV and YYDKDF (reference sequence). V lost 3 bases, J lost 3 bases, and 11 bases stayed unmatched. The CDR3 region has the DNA TGTGCCACCAGCAGGACAGGGAGTCAATATGACAATCAGCCCCAGCATTTT. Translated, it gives CATSRTGSQYDNQPQHF.

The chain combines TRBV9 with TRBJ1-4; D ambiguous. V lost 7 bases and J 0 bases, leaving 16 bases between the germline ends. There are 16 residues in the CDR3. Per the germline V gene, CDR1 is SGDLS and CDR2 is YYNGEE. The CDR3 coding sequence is TGTGCCAGCTCACAGACCCTTCGGACAACTAATGAAAAACTGTTTTTT. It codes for CASSQTLRTTNEKLFF.

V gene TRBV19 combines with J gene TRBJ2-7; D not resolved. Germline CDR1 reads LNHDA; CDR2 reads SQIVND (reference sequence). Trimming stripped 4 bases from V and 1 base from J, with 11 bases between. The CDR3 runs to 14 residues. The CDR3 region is CASSSSPFSYEQYF. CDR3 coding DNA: TGTGCCAGTAGTAGCAGTCCCTTTTCCTACGAGCAGTACTTC.

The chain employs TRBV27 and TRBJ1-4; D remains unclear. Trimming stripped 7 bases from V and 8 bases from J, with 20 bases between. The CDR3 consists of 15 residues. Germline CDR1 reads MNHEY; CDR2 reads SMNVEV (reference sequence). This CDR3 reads CASKDPREFEEKLFF. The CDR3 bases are TGTGCCAGCAAGGATCCTCGGGAATTTGAGGAAAAACTGTTTTTT.

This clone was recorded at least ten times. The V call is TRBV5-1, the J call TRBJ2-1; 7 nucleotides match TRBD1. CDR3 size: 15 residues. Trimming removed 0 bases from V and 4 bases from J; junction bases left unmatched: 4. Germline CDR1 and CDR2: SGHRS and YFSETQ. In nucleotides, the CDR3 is TGCGCCAGCAGCTTGGTCCGGGACAGTTACAATGAGCAGTTCTTC. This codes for CASSLVRDSYNEQFF.

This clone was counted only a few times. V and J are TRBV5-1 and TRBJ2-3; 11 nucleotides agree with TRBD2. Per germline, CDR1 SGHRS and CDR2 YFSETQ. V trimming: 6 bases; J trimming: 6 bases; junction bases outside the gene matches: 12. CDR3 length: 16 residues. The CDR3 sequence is CASIPIAGGPLDTQYF. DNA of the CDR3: TGCGCCAGCATTCCGATAGCGGGGGGGCCGCTGGATACGCAGTATTTT.

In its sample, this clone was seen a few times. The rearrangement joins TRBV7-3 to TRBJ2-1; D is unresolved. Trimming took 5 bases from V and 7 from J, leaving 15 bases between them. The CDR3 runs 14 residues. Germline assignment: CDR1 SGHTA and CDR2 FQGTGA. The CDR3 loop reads CASSVRPGWNEQFF. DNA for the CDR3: TGTGCCAGCAGCGTCCGACCAGGATGGAATGAGCAGTTCTTC.

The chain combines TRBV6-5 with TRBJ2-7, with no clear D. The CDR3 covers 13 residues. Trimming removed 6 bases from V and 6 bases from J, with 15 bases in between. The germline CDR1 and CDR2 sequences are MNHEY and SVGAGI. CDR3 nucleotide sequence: TGTGCCAGCAGGCTAGGCGAGGCACTCGAGCAGTACTTC. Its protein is CASRLGEALEQYF.

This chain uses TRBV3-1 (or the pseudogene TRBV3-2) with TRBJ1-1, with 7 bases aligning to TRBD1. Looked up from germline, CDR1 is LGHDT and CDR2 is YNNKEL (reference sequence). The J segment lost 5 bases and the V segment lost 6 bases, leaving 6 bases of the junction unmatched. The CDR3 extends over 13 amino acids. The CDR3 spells CASRIQGGTEAFF. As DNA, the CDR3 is TGTGCCAGCAGAATTCAGGGGGGAACTGAAGCTTTCTTT.

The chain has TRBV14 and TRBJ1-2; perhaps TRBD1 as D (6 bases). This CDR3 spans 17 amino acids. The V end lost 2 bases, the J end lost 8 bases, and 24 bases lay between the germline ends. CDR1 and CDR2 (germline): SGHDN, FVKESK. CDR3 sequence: CASSQLLTGNRVGGYTF. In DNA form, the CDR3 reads TGTGCCAGCAGCCAACTCCTAACGGGAAACAGGGTTGGCGGCTACACCTTC. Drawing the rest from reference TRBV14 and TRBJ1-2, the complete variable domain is EAGVTQFPSHSVIEKGQTVTLRCDPISGHDNLYWYRRVMGKEIKFLLHFVKESKQDESGMPNNRFLAERTGGTYSTLKVQPAELEDSGVYFCASSQLLTGNRVGGYTFGSGTRLTVV.

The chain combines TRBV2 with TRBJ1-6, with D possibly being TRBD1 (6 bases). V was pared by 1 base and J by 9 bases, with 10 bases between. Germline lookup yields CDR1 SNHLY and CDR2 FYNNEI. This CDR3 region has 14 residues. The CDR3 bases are TGTGCCAGCAGTGAAGTCAGGGGTCGTTCACCCCTCCACTTT. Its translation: CASSEVRGRSPLHF.

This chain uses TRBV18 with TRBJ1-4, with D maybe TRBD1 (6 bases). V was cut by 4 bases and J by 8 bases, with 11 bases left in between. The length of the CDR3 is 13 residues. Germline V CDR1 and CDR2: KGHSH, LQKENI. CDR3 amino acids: CASSQDSGEKLFF. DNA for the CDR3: TGTGCCAGCTCACAGGACAGTGGAGAAAAACTGTTTTTT.